This T cell receptor (beta chain) is drawn from a study of cytomegalovirus exposure and HLA in healthy donors. The PCR used 60 Vbeta and 13 Jbeta primers. Sequencing used immunoSEQ multiplex PCR; TCRdb keeps in-frame clones, though not all of them. The data contain 250,000 to 350,000 clones, roughly 88% of them singletons. The V segment lost 2 bases and the J segment 0 bases; nucleotides outside the gene matches: 22. Per germline, CDR1 SGHRS and CDR2 YFSETQ. CDR3 length equals 22 residues. The sequence was collected from a man aged 35 to 55 in good health and CMV-seropositive. Sequencing used PBMCs. J is TRBJ1-4 and V is TRBV5-1; 7 bases match TRBD1. As DNA, the CDR3 is TGCGCCAGCAGCTTTTGGGGGATCGCCGTCCGGGACAGACCTGCAACTAATGAAAAACTGTTTTTT. Protein product: CASSFWGIAVRDRPATNEKLFF.